This T cell receptor beta chain emerged from a study of identical twins. General study findings and limits: Shared out-of-frame alpha sequences (those common to twins) showed excess low generation probability.

This clonotype appeared a few times. Its target is not known. Each cDNA held unique molecular identifiers, and template switching gave it a universal primer site. TCRdb re-called the 5' RACE reads with MiXCR, one entry per CDR3 protein. The sample comprises about 220,000 distinct CDR3 sequences, under 10% of which are singletons, and just under 2% rests with the top ten. Looked up from germline, CDR1 is LGHNA and CDR2 is YNFKEQ. This CDR3 region has 13 residues. V shed 3 bases, J shed 8 bases, and the junction held 3 bases outside the gene matches. There were only healthy Caucasians among the donors. The sample was also linked to a second study, of yellow fever vaccine responses in identical twins.

The origin of this receptor is a woman aged 18-29 years in good health. The gene calls are TRBV4-2 and TRBJ2-1; 8 bases line up with TRBD1. What was sequenced was memory (CD45RO+) T cells sorted from blood. This chain's CDR3 is CASSQETGDEQFF. The CDR3 DNA is TGTGCCAGCAGCCAGGAGACAGGGGATGAGCAGTTCTTC.